Listed here are 25 T cell receptor beta chains from one sample, sequenced in a study of OX40 agonist ivuxolimab in advanced cancers. The data were produced by immunoSEQ multiplex PCR, yet TCRdb's version contains in-frame clones alone and is incomplete. The table lists 55,000 to 70,000 clones, around 87% of them singletons, with 1.2% in the top ten. The sample was CD4+ or CD8+ T cells sorted from blood, taken in a trial of the OX40 agonist ivuxolimab. These receptors came from an adult with an advanced solid tumor such as melanoma, head and neck, liver or kidney cancer.

This clone was detected once. This sequence joins TRBV5-1 and TRBJ1-2, with 8 bases that match TRBD1. In germline, CDR1 is SGHRS, CDR2 YFSETQ. Unmatched junction bases numbered 5, after V lost 2 bases and J lost 8 bases. This CDR3 spans 13 amino acids. The CDR3 DNA is TGCGCCAGCAGCTTCCCAGGGGGCATCGGCTACACCTTC. Its translation: CASSFPGGIGYTF.

This clone was counted a single time. The rearrangement joins TRBV25-1 to TRBJ2-4; 7 bases are shared with TRBD1. The CDR3 contains 15 residues. CDR1 is MGHDK and CDR2 is SYGVNS in the germline V gene. J lost 12 bases, V lost 4 bases, and 15 bases had no gene match. The CDR3: CASSAARGREVTQYF. CDR3 in DNA: TGTGCCAGCAGTGCGGCGAGGGGGCGCGAGGTGACTCAGTACTTC. The full variable domain, in which reference TRBV25-1 and TRBJ2-4 provide the parts outside the CDR3, is EADIYQTPRYLVIGTGKKITLECSQTMGHDKMYWYQQDPGMELHLIHYSYGVNSTEKGDLSSESTVSRIRTEHFPLTLESARPSHTSQYLCASSAARGREVTQYFGAGTRLSVL.

This clone has only one observation. The chain carries TRBV6-1 and TRBJ1-2; perhaps TRBD1 as D (5 bases). V dropped 1 base and J dropped 8 bases, with 11 bases sitting between them. CDR1 is MNHNS, CDR2 SASEGT, per germline. This CDR3 spans 13 amino acids. The CDR3 region has the DNA TGTGCCAGCAGTGAAGGGCAGGGACTCGGCTACACCTTC. It specifies CASSEGQGLGYTF.

This rearrangement joins TRBV19 to TRBJ2-5; D remains unclear. CDR1 LNHDA and CDR2 SQIVND come from the germline V gene (reference sequence). The CDR3 is 15 residues long. Deletions cut 4 bases from V and 1 base from J, with 13 bases between. The CDR3 sequence is CASSTAELTQETQYF. The DNA for the CDR3 is TGTGCCAGTAGTACGGCAGAACTTACCCAAGAGACCCAGTACTTC.

DNA for the CDR3: TGTGCCAGTACCAAACAGGGGTCCGGTGAGCAGTTCTTC. It is translated as CASTKQGSGEQFF. V is TRBV19 and J is TRBJ2-1; 7 positions agree with TRBD1. This CDR3 has 13 amino acids. V shed 7 bases, J shed 9 bases, and the junction held 9 bases outside the gene matches. Per germline, CDR1 LNHDA and CDR2 SQIVND (reference sequence).

This chain joins TRBV29-1 and TRBJ1-2; D gene ambiguous. Germline V gives CDR1 SQVTM, CDR2 ANQGSEA. The V and J ends lost 5 bases and 3 bases respectively, with 16 bases between them. This CDR3 contains 14 residues. Here the CDR3 DNA reads TGCAGCGTTCCTCCTCGAGGGATAGACTATGGCTACACCTTC. Translated: CSVPPRGIDYGYTF.

Here the CDR3 DNA reads TGTGCCAGCAGTTACGCGGGACAGCCGGTCCTCCACTTT. This translates into CASSYAGQPVLHF. This chain links TRBV6-6 with TRBJ1-6, with 7 positions matching TRBD1. CDR1 MNHNY and CDR2 SVGAGI come from the germline V gene (reference sequence). Trimming removed 2 bases from V and 15 bases from J; junction bases left unmatched: 7. The CDR3 loop spans 13 amino acids.

The chain joins TRBV18 to TRBJ1-6; D might be TRBD1 (6 bases). V gave up 3 bases and J gave up 4 bases, with 10 bases separating them. The CDR3 has 15 residues. CDR1 is KGHSH, CDR2 LQKENI, per germline. The CDR3 nucleotides are TGTGCCAGCTCACCTCTAGGACAGTATAATTCACCCCTCCACTTT. Its protein product is CASSPLGQYNSPLHF.

This clone was picked up a small number of times. The chain carries TRBV19 and TRBJ2-7; TRBD1 aligns across 9 bases. With V trimmed by 5 bases and J by 9 bases, 8 bases remained unmatched. This CDR3 contains 13 residues. Germline CDR1 and CDR2: LNHDA and SQIVND (reference sequence). CDR3 coding DNA: TGTGCCAGTAGTGACCAACAGGGGGCAAGGCAGTACTTC. Amino acid sequence: CASSDQQGARQYF.

This clone appeared once. V and J are TRBV6-5 and TRBJ2-1, with D maybe TRBD1 (6 bases). V gave up 6 bases and J gave up 5 bases, with 17 bases separating them. The CDR3 sequence is 15 residues long. The V gene's germline CDR1 is MNHEY and CDR2 SVGAGI. The CDR3 here is CASRADRGGNNEQFF. The DNA for the CDR3 is TGTGCCAGCAGGGCGGACCGAGGGGGTAACAATGAGCAGTTCTTC.

This clone has only one observation. The rearrangement joins TRBV5-1 to TRBJ1-5; unclear D gene. With 2 bases removed from V and 5 bases from J, the gap between germline ends came to 2 bases. There are 11 residues in the CDR3. Germline V CDR1 and CDR2: SGHRS, YFSETQ. CDR3 nucleotides: TGCGCCAGCAGCTTCGATCAGCCCCAGCATTTT. It is translated as CASSFDQPQHF.

The chain joins TRBV18 to TRBJ2-5, with D possibly matching TRBD2 (6 bases). TRBJ2-7 matches the DNA end more closely, so the J call is doubtful. This CDR3 is built from 12 residues. CDR1 and CDR2 from the germline V gene are KGHSH and LQKENI. CDR3 residues: CASSAGTDEQYF. The CDR3, as DNA: TGTGCCAGCTCAGCGGGGACCGACGAGCAGTACTTC.

The CDR3 loop reads CASSTQRGSADTQYF. The CDR3 DNA sequence: TGTGCCAGTAGTACCCAGCGGGGGAGCGCAGATACGCAGTATTTT. The J gene is TRBJ2-3, the V gene TRBV19; TRBD2 matches 8 bases. After removal of 4 bases from V and 4 bases from J, the junction contained 7 bases not matched to a gene. This CDR3 is built from 15 residues. CDR1 LNHDA and CDR2 SQIVND come from the germline V gene (reference sequence).

The gene calls are TRBV7-2 and TRBJ2-2; D tentatively fits TRBD1 or TRBD2 (5 bases each). CDR3 length: 16 residues. Looked up from germline, CDR1 is SGHTA and CDR2 is FQGNSA. Trimming left V 5 bases short and J 1 base short, with 14 bases between. CDR3 protein: CASSTRWGLNTGELFF. CDR3 coding DNA: TGTGCCAGCAGCACCAGATGGGGGTTGAACACCGGGGAGCTGTTTTTT.

The chain is built from TRBV19 and TRBJ2-5; weak D call: TRBD2 (5 bases). Germline V gene data show CDR1 as LNHDA and CDR2 as SQIVND (reference sequence). V was pared by 5 bases and J by 5 bases, with 12 bases between. The CDR3 consists of 13 residues. Here the CDR3 DNA reads TGTGCCAGTAGTGGGCGGACTTCGGAGACCCAGTACTTC. Its protein product is CASSGRTSETQYF.

The rearrangement uses TRBV7-9 and TRBJ1-2; 9 bases match TRBD1. This CDR3 is built from 13 residues. The germline V gene encodes CDR1 SEHNR and CDR2 FQNEAQ (reference sequence). V was clipped by 6 bases and J by 8 bases; unmatched bases: 7. CDR3: CASRPTGGPGYTF. CDR3 DNA: TGTGCCAGCAGGCCAACAGGGGGCCCGGGCTACACCTTC.

This clone has a handful of counts. V is TRBV27 and J is TRBJ2-5; 11 nucleotides line up with TRBD2. The CDR3 covers 18 residues. With 2 bases clipped from V and 4 bases from J, the junction kept 12 bases outside the gene matches. Germline CDR1 and CDR2: MNHEY and SMNVEV (reference sequence). The CDR3 nucleotides are TGTGCCAGCAGTTTAGGCCGACTAGCGGGGTTCGGGGGAGAGACCCAGTACTTC. It encodes CASSLGRLAGFGGETQYF.

The gene calls are TRBV6-1 and TRBJ2-1, with 9 bases fitting TRBD2. The V gene's germline CDR1 is MNHNS and CDR2 SASEGT. CDR3 length equals 15 residues. V was clipped by 6 bases and J by 2 bases; unmatched bases: 5. The CDR3 sequence: CASRLSGGTYNEQFF. Written as DNA, the CDR3 is TGTGCCAGCAGACTCAGCGGGGGGACCTACAATGAGCAGTTCTTC.

In its sample, this clone was seen once. This chain uses TRBV5-1 with TRBJ1-2; 9 bases line up with TRBD1. Germline CDR1 reads SGHRS; CDR2 reads YFSETQ. J gave up 8 bases and V 6 bases, and 11 bases lay outside the gene matches. This CDR3 contains 14 residues. CDR3 bases: TGCGCCAGCACCCCGGGACAGGGCTGGGGGGGCTACACCTTC. This encodes CASTPGQGWGGYTF.

The rearrangement links TRBV30 to TRBJ2-3, with unresolved D. The CDR3 runs 18 residues. The V gene's germline CDR1 is GTSNPN and CDR2 SVGIG (reference sequence). Trimming removed 2 bases from V and 0 bases from J, with 21 bases in between. Written as DNA, the CDR3 is TGTGCCTGGAGTCCCTTCGGAACCCCGACGGAGAGCACAGATACGCAGTATTTT. Protein sequence: CAWSPFGTPTESTDTQYF.

This sequence joins TRBV14 and TRBJ1-2; D not certain. CDR1 is SGHDN and CDR2 is FVKESK in the germline V gene. Trimming removed 1 base from V and 8 bases from J, with 8 bases in between. The CDR3 covers 12 residues. CDR3: CASSQGVQGYTF. CDR3 coding DNA: TGTGCCAGCAGCCAAGGGGTGCAAGGCTACACCTTC. The entire variable domain, with the rest obtained from reference TRBV14 and TRBJ1-2, is as follows: EAGVTQFPSHSVIEKGQTVTLRCDPISGHDNLYWYRRVMGKEIKFLLHFVKESKQDESGMPNNRFLAERTGGTYSTLKVQPAELEDSGVYFCASSQGVQGYTFGSGTRLTVV.

The genes are TRBV18 and TRBJ2-3; TRBD2 aligns across 8 bases. The V gene end was trimmed by 2 bases and the J gene end by 4 bases; junction bases not matched to a gene: 5. CDR3 length: 15 residues. From germline, CDR1 is KGHSH and CDR2 LQKENI. CDR3 protein: CASSPSGGVADTQYF. CDR3 DNA sequence: TGTGCCAGCTCACCATCGGGGGGGGTTGCAGATACGCAGTATTTT. Full variable domain (remainder filled in from reference TRBV18 and TRBJ2-3): NAGVMQNPRHLVRRRGQEARLRCSPMKGHSHVYWYRQLPEEGLKFMVYLQKENIIDESGMPKERFSAEFPKEGPSILRIQQVVRGDSAAYFCASSPSGGVADTQYFGPGTRLTVL.

CDR3 protein: CASGSRRTLYGYTF. In DNA form, the CDR3 reads TGTGCCAGCGGGTCGCGCAGAACCCTCTATGGCTACACCTTC. The chain links TRBV27 to TRBJ1-2; D not certain. CDR3 length: 14 amino acids. Germline V gene sequence: CDR1 MNHEY, CDR2 SMNVEV (reference sequence). Trimming left V 8 bases short and J 4 bases short, with 17 bases between.

CDR3 bases: TGTGCCAGCAGTTACAAGGAAGCAGATACGCAGTATTTT. Its translation is CASSYKEADTQYF. The chain couples TRBV6-5 to TRBJ2-3, with unresolved D. This CDR3 comprises 13 residues. V lost 2 bases to trimming and J lost 4 bases, with 7 bases between them. Germline values: CDR1 MNHEY, CDR2 SVGAGI.

The chain carries TRBV7-9 and TRBJ1-4; a weak D match, TRBD1 (6 bases). This CDR3 is built from 14 residues. CDR1 and CDR2 (germline): SEHNR, FQNEAQ (reference sequence). The V end was cut by 3 bases, the J end by 5 bases, with 10 bases between. Here the CDR3 reads CASSFGGGNEKLFF. The DNA for the CDR3 is TGTGCCAGCAGCTTTGGGGGCGGGAATGAAAAACTGTTTTTT.